The T cell receptor (beta chain) described here comes from a study of blood T cells in healthy people across ages. Whole-study context: Template switching recovered approximately one barcoded beta molecule for every two T cells. Study-level results: Older individuals had lower TCR beta diversity per million T cells (the decline was roughly linear). The study found more naive CD4+ cells and higher diversity in long-lived than aged donors.

CDR3 size: 17 residues. The J segment lost 0 bases and the V segment lost 0 bases, leaving 8 bases of the junction unmatched. CDR1 is DFQATT and CDR2 is SNEGSKA in the germline V gene (reference sequence). As concerns this clonotype: Its antigen is currently unknown.

Alongside a J-beta primer mix, a sample-barcoded 5' primer served in a second PCR lasting roughly 6 to 11 cycles. TCRdb re-called the 5' RACE reads with MiXCR, one entry per CDR3 protein. The repertoire holds about 830,000 distinct CDR3 sequences, with 55% to 65% as singletons. The chain couples TRBV20-1 to TRBJ1-5; TRBD1 agrees at 7 bases. This TCR derives from a man under 40 in good health. The sample comprised blood. CDR3 protein: CSARDGPGQNSNQPQHF. DNA of the CDR3: TGCAGTGCTAGAGATGGACCGGGACAGAATAGCAATCAGCCCCAGCATTTT.